The clone carrying this T cell receptor (beta chain) was recorded at least ten times. This sample is drawn from a study of CD8+CD57+ T cells in acquired aplastic anemia. Turning to the study itself: DNA per sorted CD4+ or CD8+ sample ranged 0.2 to 27.4 ug, averaging approximately 3.1 ug.

This CDR3 is built from 15 residues. The germline CDR1 and CDR2 sequences are SGHRS and YFSETQ. Trimming removed 0 bases at V and 0 bases at J, with 7 bases between. The study profiled TCR beta VDJ and CDR3 using genomic DNA as template. MiXCR, applied by TCRdb to the reads, yields one record per CDR3 protein. The sample includes roughly 130,000 distinct CDR3 sequences, over 45% of them seen just once. The sequencing sample was made of sorted CD4+, CD8+, or CD8+CD57+ T cells (not recorded which) from PBMCs. The sequence derives from a human donor in good health, serving as a control. The gene calls are TRBV5-1 and TRBJ1-3; no reliable D call. The CDR3 DNA sequence: TGCGCCAGCAGCTTGGCGGGCATCTCTGGAAACACCATATATTTT. Its protein product is CASSLAGISGNTIYF.